Below are 15 T cell receptor beta chains sequenced from a single sample in a study of T-cell reconstitution after alpha-beta-depleted transplantation in children. The TCRbeta library was prepared with unique molecular identifiers. Via MiXCR, TCRdb re-called the PCR reads, giving one row per CDR3 protein. The sample has approximately 220,000 distinct CDR3 sequences; around a sixth are singletons. This specimen consisted of PBMCs, mostly from graft donor cells, obtained 360 days after TCRalphabeta/CD19-depleted stem cell transplant. These TCRs come from a male patient between 2 and 10 years old who had a stem cell transplant for acute lymphoblastic leukemia, so the T cells may come from the graft donor.

At least ten counts were recorded for this clonotype. The chain combines TRBV15 with TRBJ2-5; maybe TRBD1 (6 bases). Trimming shortened V by 9 bases and J by 1 base, and 15 bases separated the two germline ends. CDR3 length equals 14 residues. Per the germline V gene, CDR1 is LNHNV and CDR2 is YYDKDF (reference sequence). The chain's CDR3 is CATLRGPSQETQYF. CDR3 DNA sequence: TGTGCCACTCTCAGGGGCCCCTCCCAAGAGACCCAGTACTTC.

This clonotype is judged medium-sized. The CDR3 coding sequence is TGCAGCGTTGATTTGGGGGCCAACGTCCTGACTTTC. This translates into CSVDLGANVLTF. V usage is TRBV29-1 and J usage is TRBJ2-6; D is ambiguous. The V end lost 3 bases, the J end lost 4 bases, and 4 bases lay between the germline ends. The CDR3 is 12 amino acids. Germline V lookup: CDR1 SQVTM, CDR2 ANQGSEA. Complete variable domain (other parts from reference TRBV29-1 and TRBJ2-6): SAVISQKPSRDICQRGTSLTIQCQVDSQVTMMFWYRQQPGQSLTLIATANQGSEATYESGFVIDKFPISRPNLTFSTLTVSNMSPEDSSIYLCSVDLGANVLTFGAGSRLTVL.

The chain is built from TRBV7-2 and TRBJ2-7; no firm D call. Germline V gene lookup returns CDR1 SGHTA and CDR2 FQGNSA. V lost 5 bases to trimming and J lost 2 bases, with 13 bases between them. The CDR3 runs 14 residues. The CDR3 nucleotides read TGTGCCAGCAGCCCATTGGTCGTGGCCTACGAGCAGTACTTC. Translating gives CASSPLVVAYEQYF.

There are a few counts of this clonotype. The J gene is TRBJ1-2, the V gene TRBV2; TRBD1 agrees at 9 bases. The CDR3 is 14 amino acids. In germline, CDR1 is SNHLY, CDR2 FYNNEI. V trimming: 4 bases; J trimming: 8 bases; junction bases outside the gene matches: 8. CDR3 sequence: CASSGMGTGFGYTF. The CDR3 coding sequence is TGTGCCAGCAGTGGTATGGGGACAGGGTTCGGCTACACCTTC.

The chain recombines TRBV6-1 with TRBJ2-5; D unresolved. Trimming shortened V by 2 bases and J by 2 bases, and 9 bases separated the two germline ends. Germline V gene sequence: CDR1 MNHNS, CDR2 SASEGT. The CDR3 has 14 amino acids. For the CDR3, the DNA is TGTGCCAGCAGTGAATATACAGAACAAGAGACCCAGTACTTC. Residues: CASSEYTEQETQYF.

This clonotype was picked up a small number of times. The chain uses TRBV24-1 and TRBJ1-2, with D possibly matching TRBD1 (5 bases). The CDR3 is made up of 14 amino acids. Trimming left V 0 bases short and J 7 bases short, with 11 bases between. Germline assignment: CDR1 KGHDR and CDR2 SFDVKD. This CDR3 is CATSDLSEGSGYTF. The CDR3 DNA reads as TGTGCCACCAGTGATTTGAGCGAGGGGTCTGGCTACACCTTC.

This clonotype occurred a few times. The rearrangement joins TRBV5-1 to TRBJ2-1, with 9 bases that match TRBD2. CDR1 and CDR2 (germline): SGHRS, YFSETQ. The CDR3 extends over 15 amino acids. V gave up 5 bases and J gave up 9 bases; unmatched junction bases: 12. The CDR3 nucleotides are TGCGCCAGCAGTCCTAGCGGGGCTCCAATGGGTGAGCAGTTCTTC. It specifies CASSPSGAPMGEQFF. Based on the CDR3 plus reference TRBV5-1 and TRBJ2-1, the full variable domain is KAGVTQTPRYLIKTRGQQVTLSCSPISGHRSVSWYQQTPGQGLQFLFEYFSETQRNKGNFPGRFSGRQFSNSRSEMNVSTLELGDSALYLCASSPSGAPMGEQFFGPGTRLTVL.

This chain joins TRBV11-2 and TRBJ2-1; the D gene is possibly TRBD2 (6 bases). Per the germline V gene, CDR1 is SGHAT and CDR2 is FQNNGV. The CDR3 consists of 15 residues. The germline V and J ends were trimmed by 6 bases and 4 bases, with 16 bases remaining between them. The CDR3 coding sequence is TGTGCCAGCAGAACGACTAGAGATCGGTACAATGAGCAGTTCTTC. This sequence encodes CASRTTRDRYNEQFF.

There are many counts of this clonotype. The chain carries TRBV15 and TRBJ1-1, with D uncertain. Germline V gives CDR1 LNHNV, CDR2 YYDKDF (reference sequence). Trimming cost V 0 bases and J 3 bases, with 5 bases left between them. The CDR3 has 13 amino acids. The DNA of the CDR3 is TGTGCCACCAGCAGAGACCGGGACACTGAAGCTTTCTTT. Translation: CATSRDRDTEAFF.

The chain couples TRBV3-1 to TRBJ2-4, with D perhaps being TRBD1 or TRBD2 (5 bases each). Germline-derived CDR1 and CDR2 are LGHDT and YNNKEL (reference sequence). V was shortened by 3 bases and J by 13 bases, with 13 bases between the two germline ends. The CDR3 has 12 residues. The CDR3 nucleotides read TGTGCCAGCAGCCATTTGGGACCCCTACAGTACTTC. It codes for CASSHLGPLQYF.

This clonotype was detected only a few times. The chain has TRBV2 and TRBJ2-3, with a weak D call TRBD2 (6 bases). V lost 6 bases and J lost 1, with 8 bases in between. The CDR3 extends over 13 amino acids. From germline, CDR1 is SNHLY and CDR2 FYNNEI. The CDR3 nucleotides read TGTGCCAGCAGCGGGGGACGCACAGATACGCAGTATTTT. Its translation is CASSGGRTDTQYF. The complete variable domain, with remaining parts taken from reference TRBV2 and TRBJ2-3, reads EPEVTQTPSHQVTQMGQEVILRCVPISNHLYFYWYRQILGQKVEFLVSFYNNEISEKSEIFDDQFSVERPDGSNFTLKIRSTKLEDSAMYFCASSGGRTDTQYFGPGTRLTVL.

This clonotype has a handful of counts. The chain couples TRBV5-6 to TRBJ2-5; 9 bases are shared with TRBD1. The V segment lost 4 bases and the J segment 4 bases; nucleotides outside the gene matches: 5. Germline CDR1 and CDR2: SGHDT and YYEEEE. The CDR3 runs 14 residues. CDR3 DNA sequence: TGTGCCAGCAGCATCCGACAGGGGGGAGAGACCCAGTACTTC. It codes for CASSIRQGGETQYF. The full variable domain, in which reference TRBV5-6 and TRBJ2-5 provide the parts outside the CDR3, is DAGVTQSPTHLIKTRGQQVTLRCSPKSGHDTVSWYQQALGQGPQFIFQYYEEEERQRGNFPDRFSGHQFPNYSSELNVNALLLGDSALYLCASSIRQGGETQYFGPGTRLLVL.

The chain links TRBV15 to TRBJ2-5, with 7 bases that match TRBD2. Germline-derived CDR1 and CDR2 are LNHNV and YYDKDF (reference sequence). The CDR3 loop spans 12 amino acids. The V gene end was trimmed by 6 bases and the J gene end by 5 bases; junction bases not matched to a gene: 3. The CDR3 DNA reads as TGTGCCACCAGGAAAGCGGGGGAGACCCAGTACTTC. This sequence encodes CATRKAGETQYF.

The gene calls are TRBV6-5 and TRBJ2-2; tentative D call: TRBD2 (5 bases). This CDR3 has 17 residues. V was pared by 5 bases and J by 0 bases, with 16 bases between. CDR1 MNHEY and CDR2 SVGAGI come from the germline V gene. In nucleotides, the CDR3 is TGTGCCAGCAGTACTTCCGGGGATATTGCGAACACCGGGGAGCTGTTTTTT. Translation gives CASSTSGDIANTGELFF.

The rearrangement uses TRBV11-2 and TRBJ2-5; TRBD1 agrees at 8 bases. CDR3 size: 13 residues. Germline lookup yields CDR1 SGHAT and CDR2 FQNNGV. Trimming at V came to 5 bases and at J to 5 bases, leaving 4 bases not matched to a gene. DNA of the CDR3: TGTGCCAGCAGCCACCGGGACAGGGAGACCCAGTACTTC. This sequence encodes CASSHRDRETQYF.